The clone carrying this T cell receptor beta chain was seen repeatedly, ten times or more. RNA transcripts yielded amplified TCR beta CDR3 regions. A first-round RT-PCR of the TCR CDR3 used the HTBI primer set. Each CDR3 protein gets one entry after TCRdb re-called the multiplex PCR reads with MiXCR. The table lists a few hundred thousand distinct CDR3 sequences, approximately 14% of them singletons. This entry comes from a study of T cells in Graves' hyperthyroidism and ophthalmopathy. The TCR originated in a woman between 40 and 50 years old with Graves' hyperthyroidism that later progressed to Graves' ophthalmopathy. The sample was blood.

In DNA form, the CDR3 reads TGTGCCAGCAGTTTATACCCAGCGCCGAGCTCCTACGAGCAGTACTTC. Amino acids: CASSLYPAPSSYEQYF. The chain carries TRBV27 and TRBJ2-7; no reliable D call. The V gene's germline CDR1 is MNHEY and CDR2 SMNVEV (reference sequence). This CDR3 comprises 16 residues. V was pared by 1 base and J by 0 bases, with 13 bases between.